This T cell receptor (beta chain) stems from a study of blood T cell repertoires in COVID-19 (dated by TCRdb to the early 2020s). Some background on the complete study: Collaborator samples came from the United States, Italy and Spain and covered acute and convalescent phases of COVID-19. The repertoires were made available in a free public database intended to serve as a resource for research on the immune response to SARS-CoV-2. The material from the prospective study consisted of cDNA or gDNA derived from T cells, B-cell-depleted T cells, or PBMCs. A de-identified subject ID, COVID-19 status, age in years and sex were almost always included in the sample metadata. Where HLA class I and class II types were available, the types were taken from metadata supplied by the sample provider, not from assay-based typing. The samples were drawn from the first 160 participants of the ongoing ImmuneRACE study and from over a thousand subjects provided by 6 global collaborators. Deeply sampled blood TCRbeta repertoires from subjects exposed to, actively infected with, or recovered from COVID-19 were included in the dataset. Paper-wide results and their limitations: How much clinical and demographic metadata was included differed by source and by participant, and the metadata was provided uncurated.

Participants in the prospective study were enrolled through a virtual design, were aged about 18 to 100 years, and lived in 24 United States geographic areas. To assign participants to cohorts, the prospective study relied on clinical history that participants themselves reported in a screening survey and a study questionnaire. Recovered participants in ImmuneRACE Cohort 3 were defined as having two consecutive negative NP/OP PCR tests, clearance from a healthcare professional, or resolution of symptoms. In the prospective study, mobile phlebotomists collected whole blood, serum and a nasopharyngeal or oropharyngeal swab from each participant. Over a roughly two-month period, participants in the prospective study had the option of providing additional blood draws and questionnaires. Blood samples from the prospective study were shipped frozen or at room temperature prior to DNA extraction. The immunoSEQ Assay, a bias-controlled multiplex PCR, was used to amplify TCRbeta CDR3 regions from genomic DNA. Per the original workflow: The number of nucleated cells in each sample was estimated from the amplification of reference gene primers within the assay. Sequence reads were collapsed and filtered to measure the absolute abundance of every unique TCRbeta CDR3 rearrangement. For each sample, productive Simpson clonality was calculated by taking the square root of Simpson's diversity index across productive rearrangements. Not all clones reach the TCRdb copy of this immuneACCESS table, which keeps in-frame sequences only. Checked studies attribute under half of the gap to unresolved V genes and leave the rest unexplained. That table furnishes V, J and clone size, whereas the DNA furnished D and trimming. This sample holds 200,000 to 250,000 clones; about nine tenths were observed only once. Approximately 1.7% of the sample is held by the ten biggest clonotypes.

Concerning this clone: The antigen this receptor binds is unknown. Base-call qualities are not available, and no considerably larger clone is one nucleotide away.

From V the trimming removes 6 bases and from J it removes 5 bases, while the gene matches leave 5 bases of the junction unaccounted for. The CDR3 numbers 12 residues from cysteine through phenylalanine. Only the CDR3 region is kept as DNA, spanning 36 bases read in frame from base 1. CDR1 and CDR2 (GTSNPN, SVGIG) derive from the germline V gene (reference sequence). The chain joins TRBV30 to TRBJ1-2; 8 central nucleotides agree with TRBD1. Specimen: PBMCs or T cells enriched from blood (not recorded which). This sequence originates from a middle-aged man who had recovered from COVID-19. The CDR3 is CACQGTGYGYTF. The bases read TGTGCCTGCCAAGGGACAGGATATGGCTACACCTTC. When the CDR3 is completed using the reference TRBV30 and TRBJ1-2 genes on either side, the full variable domain is SQTIHQWPATLVQPVGSPLSLECTVEGTSNPNLYWYRQAAGRGLQLLFYSVGIGQISSEVPQNLSASRPQDRQFILSSKKLLLSDSGFYLCACQGTGYGYTFGSGTRLTVV.